The sequence of this TCR beta chain was determined in a study of blood T cell repertoires in COVID-19 (dated by TCRdb to about 2020). Notes on the research overall: Samples covering the acute and convalescent phases of COVID-19 were provided by collaborators in the United States, Italy and Spain. The material from the prospective study consisted of cDNA or gDNA derived from T cells, B-cell-depleted T cells, or PBMCs. Subjects who had been exposed to COVID-19, were actively infected with it, or had recovered from it provided the deeply sampled blood TCRbeta repertoires that made up the dataset. A freely available public database, intended as a resource for researchers studying the immune response to SARS-CoV-2, is where the repertoires were released. Samples came from the ongoing ImmuneRACE study (first 160 participants) plus 1,254 subjects from 6 global collaborators. A de-identified subject ID, COVID-19 status, age in years and sex were almost always included in the sample metadata. HLA class I and class II types, where available, came from metadata supplied by the sample provider rather than from assay-based typing. On the study overall, not on this receptor specifically: The amount of clinical and demographic metadata varied by source and participant and was provided uncurated.

On this clone itself: Which antigen it targets is not known. No base-level quality is on record; no much larger clone is a single base apart.

The immunoSEQ Assay, a bias-controlled multiplex PCR, was used to amplify TCRbeta CDR3 regions from genomic DNA. Turning to the authors' computational methods: Nucleated cell counts per sample were estimated from amplification of reference gene primers within the assay. To quantify the absolute abundance of each unique TCRbeta CDR3 rearrangement, sequence reads were collapsed and filtered. Productive Simpson clonality was computed per sample as the square root of Simpson's diversity index over productive rearrangements. The clones in this table, taken by TCRdb from immuneACCESS, are in-frame only. Not every clone is retained; where verified, under half of the shortfall comes from an unresolved V gene, and the cause of the rest is unknown. V and J calls plus clone size are reproduced from that table; the DNA served to infer D and trimming. This sample gives under 550,000 clones in total; 70% to 90% of them show up just once. The ten biggest clones cover 0.75% to 0.85% of the sample.

The cysteine opens and the phenylalanine closes a CDR3 of 12 amino acids. CDR3 DNA only is kept here, 36 bases in frame from base 1. Between the V and J ends, shortened by 4 bases and 10 bases respectively, the junction contains 12 bases. The germline V gene provides CDR1 MGHRA and CDR2 YSYEKL. One collaborating source in Seattle enrolled patients during active infection and followed them longitudinally through the course of disease. Each collaborating institution followed its own protocols to collect whole blood in K2EDTA tubes. For TCRbeta analysis, collaborator samples were shipped as frozen whole blood, as isolated PBMCs, or as DNA extracted from either sample type.

Sequences were obtained from peripheral blood. The V and J genes are TRBV4-1 and TRBJ2-3, with TRBD2 as a weak D call on 5 bases. This TCR came from a man between 18 and 35 years old with COVID-19, enrolled during active disease. CDR3 protein: CASSLGARSQYF. Here is the DNA: TGCGCCAGCAGCCTGGGAGCCCGTTCGCAGTATTTT.